This T cell receptor beta chain was identified during a study of blood T cell repertoires in COVID-19 (dated by TCRdb to 2019 to 2021). Turning to the overall study: Collaborator samples came from the United States, Italy and Spain and covered acute and convalescent phases of COVID-19. The material from the prospective study consisted of cDNA or gDNA derived from T cells, B-cell-depleted T cells, or PBMCs. Deeply sampled blood TCRbeta repertoires from subjects exposed to, actively infected with, or recovered from COVID-19 were included in the dataset. The repertoires were made available in a free public database intended to serve as a resource for research on the immune response to SARS-CoV-2. The samples were drawn from two sources: the first 160 participants of the ongoing ImmuneRACE study, and about 1,300 subjects contributed by 6 global collaborators. The sample metadata nearly always contained a de-identified subject ID, COVID-19 status, age in years and sex. Where available, HLA class I and class II types were obtained from metadata supplied by the sample provider rather than from assay-based typing. Overall study outcomes, separate from this receptor: The quantity of clinical and demographic metadata differed by source and by participant and was supplied without curation.

One collaborating source in Seattle enrolled patients during active infection and followed them longitudinally through the course of disease. Collaborating institutions collected whole blood in K2EDTA tubes following their own protocols. For TCRbeta analysis, collaborators shipped samples as frozen whole blood, isolated PBMCs, or DNA extracted from either of those sample types. This clone was observed a few times. Its antigen remains unidentified. Within one base of it there is no much larger clone, and no base qualities were kept. TCRbeta CDR3 regions were amplified from genomic DNA by means of the immunoSEQ Assay, a bias-controlled multiplex PCR. The authors' pipeline ran thus. The number of nucleated cells in each sample was estimated by amplification of reference gene primers within the assay. To quantify the absolute abundance of each unique TCRbeta CDR3 rearrangement, sequence reads were collapsed and filtered. For each sample, productive Simpson clonality was calculated as the square root of Simpson's diversity index across productive rearrangements. In TCRdb, the immuneACCESS table is reduced to in-frame sequences with V and J assigned. These tables do not hold every clone; where another copy was compared, an unresolved V gene accounts for under half, and the others remain unexplained. V and J calls and clone size are copied from that table; D and trimming were computed from the DNA. This sample holds about 170,000 clones; 70% to 85% were observed only once. The top ten hold 6.5% to 7.5% of the sample.

The CDR3, cysteine through phenylalanine, is 12 amino acids long. Only the CDR3 DNA stays, 36 bases, in frame from base 1. The trim is 6 bases for V and 0 bases for J, with a gap of 4 bases between the germline ends. The clonotype originates from a man older than 75 with COVID-19, enrolled during active disease. Sample: peripheral blood. The rearranged segments are TRBV12-3 or TRBV12-4 and TRBJ2-3; no D gene can be assigned with confidence. This receptor has the CDR3 CASSHSTDTQYF. The DNA sequence follows: TGTGCCAGCAGCCATAGCACAGATACGCAGTATTTT.